The T cell receptor (beta chain) described here comes from a study of cytomegalovirus exposure and HLA in healthy donors. Broader study findings: Presence/absence analyses assumed roughly uniform sequencing depth across donors.

Worth noting for this clone: The antigen remains undetermined.

PCR primers comprised 60 Vbeta and 13 Jbeta primers. Sequencing used immunoSEQ multiplex PCR; TCRdb keeps in-frame clones, though not all of them. Counted here are approximately 130,000 clones, about four fifths occurring once; the ten biggest clones make up roughly 4%. The TCR originated in a woman aged 40 to 50 in good health and CMV-seronegative. The material sequenced was PBMCs.

The CDR3 here is CASSVSLTGVHEQYF. DNA of the CDR3: TGTGCCAGCAGCGTATCTTTGACAGGGGTCCACGAGCAGTACTTC. The chain couples TRBV14 to TRBJ2-7, with 8 bases identical to TRBD1. Germline loops: CDR1 SGHDN, CDR2 FVKESK. V lost 5 bases and J lost 5; bases outside the gene matches: 11. This CDR3 is built from 15 residues.